A selection of T cell receptor beta chains follows, all from one sample in a study of cytomegalovirus exposure and HLA in healthy donors. TCRdb's copy holds only in-frame clones and misses some; the assay was immunoSEQ multiplex PCR. The sample contains fewer than 150,000 clones, about 79% of which appear only once. Sequencing was carried out using PBMCs. These receptors were taken from a male donor in good health and CMV-seronegative. CDR3s include the opening cysteine and the closing phenylalanine or tryptophan. The size entry is marked missing in some rows and otherwise reads once, few, many or a size class.

clone_size v_call cdr3_aa
. TRBV9 CASSVRTGPGGTDTQYF
. TRBV9 CASSPSGNYGYTF
. TRBV5-4 CASSVTSGAGTDTQYF
. TRBV10-1 CASSPRFSGEAFF
. TRBV19 CAREGLLSYEQYF
. TRBV7-3 CASSPTRVGRMNTGELFF
once TRBV5-8 CASSLPGLAGVSTDTQYF
. TRBV10-3 CAISKGASNEKLFF
. TRBV6-1 CASSEAGAYNYGYTF
. TRBV21-1 CASSKSARTTLPTGARGYTF
. TRBV2 CASSEPRQVREQYF
once TRBV2 CASSGLAEETQYF
. TRBV6-5 CASSNTRGLQETQYF
. TRBV6-5 CASSRDRYFEQYF
few TRBV19 CASQKPGQGYEQYF
. TRBV7-9 CASSPGTGGGQPQHF
. TRBV7-2 CASSTGLGSPDTQYF
. TRBV19 CASSIDPGTLNTEAFF
. TRBV25-1 CASSRGGWDEKLFF
. TRBV30 CAWSPGTGGYPF
. TRBV6-1 CASRDSSSYEQYF
few TRBV7-3 CASSLTSGRAYNEQFF
. TRBV6-5 CASSRGTSGDEQYF
. TRBV7-9 CASSYSLLREQYF
few TRBV21-1 CASNWVRDRGRGTIYF
. TRBV4-3 CASSQDTGGPTEAFF
. TRBV6-6 CASKIDLATADTQYF
. TRBV18 CASSREVNEKLFF
. TRBV7-3 CASSLIGGAGETQYF
. TRBV5-1 CASSLGGVGPLHF
few TRBV30 CAWSVHNYEAFF
. TRBV14 CASSPWTSGSSDTQYF
. TRBV19 CASSAGADYQETQYF
. TRBV5-1 CASSLVQNTGELFF
. TRBV7-7 CASSRQQGAKEQYF
. TRBV6-5 CASSYMQSSYEQYF
few TRBV5-6 CASSLGGSGRAYEQYF
. TRBV9 CASSVGLAASTDTQYF
. TRBV4-1 CASAPGLASQETQYF
. TRBV4-1 CASSQDPSSSYNEQFF
. TRBV5-4 CASSSGQGNYEQYF